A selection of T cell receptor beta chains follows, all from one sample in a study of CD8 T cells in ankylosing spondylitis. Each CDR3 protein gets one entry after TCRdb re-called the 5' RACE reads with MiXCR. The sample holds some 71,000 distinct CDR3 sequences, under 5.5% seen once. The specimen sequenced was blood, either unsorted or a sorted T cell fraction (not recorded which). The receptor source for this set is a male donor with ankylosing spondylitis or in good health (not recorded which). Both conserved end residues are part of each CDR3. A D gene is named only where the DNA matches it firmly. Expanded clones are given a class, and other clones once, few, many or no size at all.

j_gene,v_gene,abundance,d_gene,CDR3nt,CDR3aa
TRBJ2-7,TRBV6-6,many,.,TGTGCCAGCAGTTACTCGAGTGCCTACGAGCAGTACTTC,CASSYSSAYEQYF
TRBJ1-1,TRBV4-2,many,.,TGTGCCAGCAGCCAAGACAAGGGGTCGTTCACTGAAGCTTTCTTT,CASSQDKGSFTEAFF
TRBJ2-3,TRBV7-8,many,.,TGTGCCAGCAGCTCACGACTTGGGGGGAGAGATACGCAGTATTTT,CASSSRLGGRDTQYF
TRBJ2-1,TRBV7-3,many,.,TGTGCCAGCAGCTTAGGTGGGCATGAGCAGTTCTTC,CASSLGGHEQFF
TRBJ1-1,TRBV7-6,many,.,TGTGCCAGCAGCTTAAACGCAGGCTCGAACACTGAAGCTTTCTTT,CASSLNAGSNTEAFF
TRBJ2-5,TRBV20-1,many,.,TGCAGTGCGGATCCGGCTAGCAGAGAGACCCAGTACTTC,CSADPASRETQYF
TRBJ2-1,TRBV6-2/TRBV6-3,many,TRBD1,TGTGCCAGCAGTTACGGGACAGGGGGCGTGTCCATCTTCGATGAGCAGTTCTTC,CASSYGTGGVSIFDEQFF
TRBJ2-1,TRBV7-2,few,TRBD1,TGTGCCAGCAGCCTAAAAACCGGGACAGGGCACAATGAGCAGTTCTTC,CASSLKTGTGHNEQFF
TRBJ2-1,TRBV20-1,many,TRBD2,TGCAGTGCCTTCACTAGCGGGGGGGCAAATGAGCAGTTCTTC,CSAFTSGGANEQFF
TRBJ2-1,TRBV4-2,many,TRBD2,TGTGCCAGCAGCCGCCGACTAGCGGGGGAGCATGGCAATGAGCAGTTCTTC,CASSRRLAGEHGNEQFF
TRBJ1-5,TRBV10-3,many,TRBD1,TGTGCCATCAGTGACTCGACAGGGTATCAGCCCCAGCATTTT,CAISDSTGYQPQHF
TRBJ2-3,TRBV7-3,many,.,TGTGCCAGCAGCTCACCCCCGGGGAGCGGCACAGATACGCAGTATTTT,CASSSPPGSGTDTQYF
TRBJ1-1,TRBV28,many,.,TGTGCCAGCAGTTTAGAAGCAATCGCCAACACTGAAGCTTTCTTT,CASSLEAIANTEAFF
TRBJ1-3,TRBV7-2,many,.,TGTGCCAGCAGCTTAGGTGGGCTGGCTGGAAACACCATATATTTT,CASSLGGLAGNTIYF
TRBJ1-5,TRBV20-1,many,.,TGCAGTGCTCAGACGGGGGATCAGCCCCAGCATTTT,CSAQTGDQPQHF
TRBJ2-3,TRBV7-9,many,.,TGTGCCAGCAGCCCCAGGCCGGGGACCACAGATACGCAGTATTTT,CASSPRPGTTDTQYF
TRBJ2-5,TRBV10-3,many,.,TGTGCCATCAGTGAGTGGACAGCACAAGAGACCCAGTACTTC,CAISEWTAQETQYF
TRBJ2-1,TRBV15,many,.,TGTGCCACCAGCAGAGATAAGGCAGGGCCTCCTGGTGAGCAGTTCTTC,CATSRDKAGPPGEQFF
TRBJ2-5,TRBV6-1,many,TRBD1,TGTGCCAGCAGTCCCGGGACAGGCCATCTAGGGACCCAGTACTTC,CASSPGTGHLGTQYF
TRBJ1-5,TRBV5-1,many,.,TGCGCCAGCAGCTTGGGGGGGAGCAATCAGCCCCAGCATTTT,CASSLGGSNQPQHF
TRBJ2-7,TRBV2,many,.,TGTGCCAGCAGTGACCCGACTGCAGCAGGGTTAGACGAGCAGTACTTC,CASSDPTAAGLDEQYF
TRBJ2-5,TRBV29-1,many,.,TGCAGCGTTGAAGTGGTGGGAGGACAGACCCAGTACTTC,CSVEVVGGQTQYF
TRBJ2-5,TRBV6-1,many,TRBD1,TGTGCCAGCAGCCCGAGGGGGACAGCTAACGAAAAAGAGACCCAGTACTTC,CASSPRGTANEKETQYF
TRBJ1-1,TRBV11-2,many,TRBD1,TGTGCCAGCAGCTTAAAGGCAGGGGGTATGAACACTGAAGCTTTCTTT,CASSLKAGGMNTEAFF
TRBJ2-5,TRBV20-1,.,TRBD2,TGCTGTGCTAAAACCCTAGCGGGGACCCTGGGGTCAGCTGAGACCCAGTACTTC,CCAKTLAGTLGSAETQYF
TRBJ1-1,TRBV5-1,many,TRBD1,TGCGCCAGCAGCACCGGGACAGGGGGCTTTGGCACTGAAGCTTTCTTT,CASSTGTGGFGTEAFF
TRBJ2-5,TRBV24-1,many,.,TGTGCCACCTCTGGCAGTGCAGAGTCTAAGGAGACCCAGTACTTC,CATSGSAESKETQYF
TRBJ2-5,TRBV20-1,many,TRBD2,TGCAGTGCTAGTCTCGGGGGGGTTATGGAGACCCAGTACTTC,CSASLGGVMETQYF